This T cell receptor beta chain was captured by sequencing in a study of cytomegalovirus exposure and HLA in healthy donors. The V gene's germline CDR1 is MNHEY and CDR2 SVGAGI. J was trimmed by 2 bases and V by 8 bases; bases with no gene match: 3. The CDR3 length is 13 residues. Findings and limits, study-wide: The study had only CMV serostatus as immune exposure information.

This clone came up a few times. Antigen: not known. PCR primers comprised 60 Vbeta and 13 Jbeta primers. Produced via immunoSEQ multiplex PCR; TCRdb's table is partial and in-frame only. This sample has 140,000 or so clones, with 80% found just once. The sample taken for sequencing was PBMCs. The rearrangement joins TRBV6-5 to TRBJ2-5; 9 bases are a match to TRBD2. The origin of this receptor is a woman in her thirties in good health and CMV-seronegative. CDR3: CASRSGGQETQYF. The CDR3 region has the DNA TGTGCCAGCCGTAGCGGGGGTCAAGAGACCCAGTACTTC.